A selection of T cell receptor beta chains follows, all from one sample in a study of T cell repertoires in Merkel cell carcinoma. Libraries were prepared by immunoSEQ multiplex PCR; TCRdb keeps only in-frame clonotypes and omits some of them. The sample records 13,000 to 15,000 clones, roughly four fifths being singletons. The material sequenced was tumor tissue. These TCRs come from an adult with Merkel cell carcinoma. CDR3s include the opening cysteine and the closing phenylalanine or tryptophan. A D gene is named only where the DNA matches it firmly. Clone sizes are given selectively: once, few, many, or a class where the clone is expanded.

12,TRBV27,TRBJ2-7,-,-,CASRHQGYEQYF,TGTGCCAGCAGACACCAGGGTTACGAGCAGTACTTC
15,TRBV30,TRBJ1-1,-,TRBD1,CAWSVRDRANTEAFF,TGTGCCTGGAGTGTCCGGGACAGGGCTAACACTGAAGCTTTCTTT
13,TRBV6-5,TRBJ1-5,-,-,CASSYGRNQPQHF,TGTGCCAGCAGTTACGGGAGAAATCAGCCCCAGCATTTT
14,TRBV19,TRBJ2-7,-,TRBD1,CASSIDEGAYEQYF,TGTGCCAGTAGTATTGACGAGGGGGCTTACGAGCAGTACTTC
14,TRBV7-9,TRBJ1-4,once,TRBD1,CASSSDRAGEKLFF,TGTGCCAGCAGCTCGGACAGGGCCGGAGAAAAACTGTTTTTT
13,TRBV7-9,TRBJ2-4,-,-,CASSLSLKNIQYF,TGTGCCAGCAGCTTAAGCCTCAAAAACATTCAGTACTTC
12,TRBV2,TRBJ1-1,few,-,CASSPTKRKAFF,TGTGCCAGCAGTCCTACAAAACGTAAAGCTTTCTTT
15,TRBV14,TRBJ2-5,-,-,CASSPRLGRRETQYF,TGTGCCAGCAGCCCCCGACTAGGGCGGCGGGAGACCCAGTACTTC
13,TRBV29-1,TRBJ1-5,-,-,CSVEVGGEEPQHF,TGCAGCGTTGAAGTAGGGGGTGAGGAGCCCCAGCATTTT
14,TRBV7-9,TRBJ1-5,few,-,CASSLGIGNQPQHF,TGTGCCAGCAGCTTAGGGATAGGCAATCAGCCCCAGCATTTT
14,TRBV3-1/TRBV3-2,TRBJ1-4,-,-,CASRQQGTNEKLFF,TGTGCCAGCAGACAACAGGGTACTAATGAAAAACTGTTTTTT
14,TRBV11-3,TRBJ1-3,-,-,CASSQRPSGNTIYF,TGTGCCAGCAGCCAAAGACCTTCTGGAAACACCATATATTTT
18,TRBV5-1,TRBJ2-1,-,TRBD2,CASSLIPTSGGAYNEQFF,TGCGCCAGCAGCTTAATTCCTACTAGCGGGGGCGCCTACAATGAGCAGTTCTTC
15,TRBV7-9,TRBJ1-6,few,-,CASSLESGSNSPLHF,TGTGCCAGCAGCTTAGAGAGTGGCAGTAATTCACCCCTCCACTTT
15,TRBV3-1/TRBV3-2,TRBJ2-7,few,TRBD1,CASSQTGDRAYEQYF,TGTGCCAGCAGCCAAACTGGGGACAGGGCCTACGAGCAGTACTTC
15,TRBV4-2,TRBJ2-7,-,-,CASSQAGTGSDEQYF,TGTGCCAGCAGCCAAGCCGGAACAGGGTCAGACGAGCAGTACTTC
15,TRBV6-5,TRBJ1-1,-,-,CASSYQAATNTEAFF,TGTGCCAGCAGTTACCAGGCGGCAACGAACACTGAAGCTTTCTTT
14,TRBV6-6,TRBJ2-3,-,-,CASSQRGTTDTQYF,TGTGCCAGCAGCCAAAGAGGGACCACAGATACGCAGTATTTT
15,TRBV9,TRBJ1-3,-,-,CASSVTDSSGNTIYF,TGTGCCAGCAGCGTAACGGACAGCTCTGGAAACACCATATATTTT
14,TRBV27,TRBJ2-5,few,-,CASSLGGSLETQYF,TGTGCCAGCAGTTTAGGGGGGTCCCTAGAGACCCAGTACTTC
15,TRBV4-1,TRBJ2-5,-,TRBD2,CASSLPGGAGETQYF,TGCGCCAGCAGCCTCCCCGGGGGGGCTGGCGAGACCCAGTACTTC
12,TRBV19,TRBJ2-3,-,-,CATGPNTDTQYF,TGTGCCACGGGACCTAACACAGATACGCAGTATTTT
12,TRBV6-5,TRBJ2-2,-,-,CASSQNTGELFF,TGTGCCAGCAGTCAAAACACCGGGGAGCTGTTTTTT
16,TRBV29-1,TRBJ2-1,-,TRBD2,CSVEDHRTSEGNEQFF,TGCAGCGTTGAAGATCATCGGACTAGCGAAGGGAATGAGCAGTTCTTC
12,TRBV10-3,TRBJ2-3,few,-,CAISGAGMFRGF,TGTGCCATCAGTGGGGCAGGGATGTTCCGAGGTTTT
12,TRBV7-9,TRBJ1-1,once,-,CASTEVNTEAFF,TGTGCCAGCACGGAGGTGAACACTGAAGCTTTCTTT
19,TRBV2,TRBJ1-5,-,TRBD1,CASSTALNRDRSTNQPQHF,TGTGCCAGCAGTACCGCCTTAAACCGGGACAGGAGCACCAATCAGCCCCAGCATTTT
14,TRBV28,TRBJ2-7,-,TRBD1,CASSYPGQDYEQYF,TGTGCCAGCAGCTATCCGGGACAGGACTACGAGCAGTACTTC
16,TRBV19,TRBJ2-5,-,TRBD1,CASSPWTGEAQETQYF,TGTGCCAGTAGTCCCTGGACAGGGGAAGCCCAAGAGACCCAGTACTTC
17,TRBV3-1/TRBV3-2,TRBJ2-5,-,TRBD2,CASSQLAGGGKGETQYF,TGTGCCAGCAGCCAGTTAGCGGGGGGAGGAAAAGGGGAGACCCAGTACTTC
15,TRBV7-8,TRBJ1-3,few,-,CASSQGLSSGNTIYF,TGTGCCAGCAGCCAGGGACTGAGCTCTGGAAACACCATATATTTT
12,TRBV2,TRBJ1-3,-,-,CASSAGLATIYF,TGTGCCAGCAGTGCCGGCCTAGCCACCATATATTTT
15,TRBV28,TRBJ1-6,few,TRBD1,CASSFDREINSPLHF,TGTGCCAGCAGTTTTGACAGGGAAATTAATTCACCCCTCCACTTT
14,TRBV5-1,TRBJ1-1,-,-,CASSYRDLNTEAFF,TGCGCCAGCAGCTACAGAGACTTGAACACTGAAGCTTTCTTT
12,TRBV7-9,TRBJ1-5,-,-,CASGNSNQPQHF,TGTGCCAGCGGGAATAGCAATCAGCCCCAGCATTTT
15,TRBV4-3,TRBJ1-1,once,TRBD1,CASSQDNRGYTEAFF,TGCGCCAGCAGCCAAGATAACAGGGGTTATACTGAAGCTTTCTTT
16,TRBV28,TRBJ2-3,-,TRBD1,CASSTGTGSSTDTQYF,TGTGCCAGCAGTACCGGGACAGGGTCTAGCACAGATACGCAGTATTTT
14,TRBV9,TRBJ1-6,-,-,CASSSGTMNSPLHF,TGTGCCAGCAGCTCCGGGACTATGAATTCACCCCTCCACTTT
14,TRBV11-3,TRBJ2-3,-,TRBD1,CASGQGLSTDTQYF,TGTGCCAGCGGACAGGGGCTTAGCACAGATACGCAGTATTTT
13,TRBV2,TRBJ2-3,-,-,CAERTDSTDTQYF,TGTGCCGAGCGCACAGACAGCACAGATACGCAGTATTTT
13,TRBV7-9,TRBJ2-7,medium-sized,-,CASSRVSTGEQYF,TGTGCCAGCAGCCGCGTCTCCACGGGGGAGCAGTACTTC
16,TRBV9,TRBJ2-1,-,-,CASSIRAGGPYNEQFF,TGTGCCAGCAGCATAAGAGCGGGTGGACCCTACAATGAGCAGTTCTTC
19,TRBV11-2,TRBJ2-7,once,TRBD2,CASSLYPQLAGASSYEQYF,TGTGCCAGCAGCTTATATCCCCAACTAGCGGGAGCGTCCTCCTACGAGCAGTACTTC
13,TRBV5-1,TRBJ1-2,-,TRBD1,CASSVGQGYGYTF,TGCGCCAGCAGCGTCGGACAGGGCTATGGCTACACCTTC
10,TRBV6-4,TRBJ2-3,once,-,CASPADTQYF,TGTGCCAGCCCTGCGGATACGCAGTATTTT